Given below is one T cell receptor (beta chain) in context. The antigen is not known. The entry originates in a study of pediatric ulcerative colitis. Study-wide points: Rectal repertoires separated controls, mild-moderate and acute severe colitis. Compared with controls, ulcerative colitis showed greater blood-rectum clone sharing.

The germline V and J ends were trimmed by 4 bases and 1 base, with 11 bases remaining between them. The germline V gene has CDR1 SGHRS and CDR2 YFSETQ. The CDR3 consists of 14 residues. Only in-frame clones appear in the TCRdb table, and some are missing; sequencing was by immunoSEQ multiplex PCR. The data contain 57,000 or so clones, about 89% of them singletons. Sequenced sample: blood. The TCR sequence derives from a boy younger than 18 who was a control in a study of pediatric ulcerative colitis. The V call is TRBV5-1, the J call TRBJ1-1, with D perhaps TRBD1 (6 bases). CDR3 in amino acids: CASSPGTSNTEAFF. The CDR3 DNA is TGCGCCAGCAGCCCCGGGACATCGAACACTGAAGCTTTCTTT.